The next 16 T cell receptor beta chains were all read from a single sample in a study of shared clonotypes between healthy human individuals. Assay used: immunoSEQ multiplex PCR; TCRdb lists only in-frame clones, some missing. In the table there are approximately 2.5 million clones, over 85% of which are singletons. Sequencing was performed on naive CD4+ T cells from PBMCs. Subset here: CD45RA+ positively selected. The receptors shown here come from a man aged 18 to 30 in good health. Some clones in this sample may be carry-over from other donors' samples.

This clone was observed once. The chain carries TRBV28 and TRBJ2-7; the match to TRBD1 covers 9 bases. The CDR3 is 14 amino acids. CDR1 MDHEN and CDR2 SYDVKM come from the germline V gene. After removal of 9 bases from V and 4 bases from J, the junction contained 10 bases not matched to a gene. Written as DNA, the CDR3 is TGTGCCAGTCGCACAGGGGGCGATTATTACGAGCAGTACTTC. Protein: CASRTGGDYYEQYF.

The chain employs TRBV7-2 and TRBJ2-1; no firm D call. With 2 bases removed from V and 6 bases from J, the gap between germline ends came to 11 bases. The CDR3 extends over 14 amino acids. Germline V gives CDR1 SGHTA, CDR2 FQGNSA. CDR3 protein: CASSLLFDPNEQFF. CDR3 nucleotides: TGTGCCAGCAGCTTACTCTTCGACCCCAATGAGCAGTTCTTC.

This clone was counted once. The chain is built from TRBV2 and TRBJ1-5; D may be TRBD1 (5 bases). CDR1 is SNHLY and CDR2 is FYNNEI in the germline V gene. V lost 4 bases, J lost 2 bases, and 18 bases lay in between. The CDR3 totals 17 residues. The CDR3 is CASSAPRDLGRNQPQHF. The CDR3 DNA is TGTGCCAGCAGTGCCCCTCGGGACCTTGGACGCAATCAGCCCCAGCATTTT.

This clone has only one observation. The chain has TRBV2 and TRBJ2-7; 10 bases map to TRBD1. Unmatched junction bases numbered 2, after V lost 2 bases and J lost 7 bases. Germline V gene sequence: CDR1 SNHLY, CDR2 FYNNEI. The CDR3 is 13 residues long. The CDR3 region is CASSERTGGEQYF. The CDR3 region has the DNA TGTGCCAGCAGTGAAAGGACAGGGGGTGAGCAGTACTTC.

As concerns this clone: The junction shows a germline mismatch at one end, possibly a read error. The chain joins TRBV6-5 to TRBJ2-7; 7 nucleotides align to TRBD2. The germline V gene has CDR1 MNHEY and CDR2 SVGAGI. The CDR3 has 11 residues. Here the CDR3 reads CASSYKGTIHF. In DNA, the CDR3 is TGTGCCAGCAGTTACAAAGGGACTATACACTTC.

This rearrangement joins TRBV6-5 to TRBJ1-1, with 9 bases aligning to TRBD1. V dropped 6 bases and J dropped 5; count of bases not matched to a gene: 7. The CDR3 runs 14 residues. Germline CDR1 reads MNHEY; CDR2 reads SVGAGI. CDR3 protein: CASSPDRGGTEAFF. DNA for the CDR3: TGTGCCAGCAGCCCAGACAGGGGGGGAACTGAAGCTTTCTTT.

The chain carries TRBV9 and TRBJ1-1; TRBD1 might be the D (5 bases). Germline loops: CDR1 SGDLS, CDR2 YYNGEE. V shed 4 bases and J shed 4 bases, with 14 bases lying between them. This CDR3 is 14 amino acids long. CDR3 nucleotide sequence: TGTGCCAGCAGCCCCCTGGGACGGATCACTGAAGCTTTCTTT. Encoded protein: CASSPLGRITEAFF.

The V and J genes are TRBV6-1 and TRBJ1-5; D is uncertain. The germline gives CDR1 MNHNS, CDR2 SASEGT. The CDR3 runs 13 residues. Trimming cost V 1 base and J 9 bases, with 10 bases left between them. CDR3 nucleotides: TGTGCCAGCAGTGAAGAGGGCCTGGGGCCCCAGCATTTT. Translated, it gives CASSEEGLGPQHF.

The gene calls are TRBV2 and TRBJ2-3; maybe TRBD2 (5 bases). This CDR3 spans 16 amino acids. Between the trimmed V and J ends, which lost 6 bases and 4 bases, there was a span of 20 bases. Germline loops: CDR1 SNHLY, CDR2 FYNNEI. The CDR3 is CASRRRTASGADTQYF. The CDR3 region has the DNA TGTGCCAGCAGGCGTCGGACTGCTTCGGGTGCAGATACGCAGTATTTT.

The CDR3 DNA reads TGTGCCAGCAGCTTAGCTGGCGGGAGGGCCTTTTCTCTTTTGTTCTTC. This gives the protein CASSLAGGRAFSLLFF. This chain joins TRBV7-9 and TRBJ2-1, with TRBD2 matching over 9 bases. In germline, CDR1 is SEHNR, CDR2 FQNEAQ (reference sequence). This CDR3 comprises 16 residues. V shed 0 bases and J 15 bases; nucleotides not matched to a gene: 15.

This clone was seen only once. This chain joins TRBV6-1 and TRBJ1-2; 8 bases agree with TRBD1. The V gene end was trimmed by 1 base and the J gene end by 4 bases; junction bases not matched to a gene: 5. This CDR3 spans 15 amino acids. Per germline, CDR1 MNHNS and CDR2 SASEGT. CDR3 nucleotides: TGTGCCAGCAGTGAAGGGACAGGGCTTAGCTATGGCTACACCTTC. This encodes CASSEGTGLSYGYTF.

This chain connects TRBV4-2 to TRBJ2-7; D gene unclear. The V end was cut by 1 base, the J end by 3 bases, with 13 bases between. The CDR3 loop spans 15 amino acids. CDR1 and CDR2 (germline): LGHNA, YNFKEQ. CDR3 sequence reads: CASSQARVYGYEQYF. DNA for the CDR3: TGTGCCAGCAGCCAAGCGCGTGTCTACGGCTACGAGCAGTACTTC.

The chain has TRBV27 and TRBJ2-3; D gene uncertain. The germline V and J ends were trimmed by 6 bases and 0 bases, with 10 bases remaining between them. Per the germline V gene, CDR1 is MNHEY and CDR2 is SMNVEV (reference sequence). CDR3 size: 14 residues. The CDR3 DNA reads as TGTGCCAGCAGCAATAATCCTAGCACAGATACGCAGTATTTT. It codes for CASSNNPSTDTQYF.

The J gene is TRBJ2-1, the V gene TRBV18, with TRBD2 identical over 8 bases. The ends lost 6 bases at V and 6 bases at J; junction bases unmatched: 13. The length of the CDR3 is 16 residues. The germline gives CDR1 KGHSH, CDR2 LQKENI. For the CDR3, the DNA is TGTGCCAGCTCCCCCTCTTCGAGCGGGAGTTTCAATGAGCAGTTCTTC. Translating it yields CASSPSSSGSFNEQFF.

The chain carries TRBV2 and TRBJ2-2, with D uncertain. V gave up 3 bases and J gave up 3 bases, with 11 bases separating them. Germline values: CDR1 SNHLY, CDR2 FYNNEI. This CDR3 contains 15 residues. The CDR3 spells CASSETSIDTGELFF. Written as DNA, the CDR3 is TGTGCCAGCAGTGAGACGTCGATTGACACCGGGGAGCTGTTTTTT.

V and J are TRBV2 and TRBJ1-5, with D uncertain. This CDR3 spans 14 amino acids. The V end lost 5 bases, the J end lost 3 bases, and 11 bases lay between the germline ends. Per germline, CDR1 SNHLY and CDR2 FYNNEI. The CDR3 is CASSLVGFNQPQHF. The CDR3 region has the DNA TGTGCCAGCAGTTTGGTGGGCTTCAATCAGCCCCAGCATTTT.